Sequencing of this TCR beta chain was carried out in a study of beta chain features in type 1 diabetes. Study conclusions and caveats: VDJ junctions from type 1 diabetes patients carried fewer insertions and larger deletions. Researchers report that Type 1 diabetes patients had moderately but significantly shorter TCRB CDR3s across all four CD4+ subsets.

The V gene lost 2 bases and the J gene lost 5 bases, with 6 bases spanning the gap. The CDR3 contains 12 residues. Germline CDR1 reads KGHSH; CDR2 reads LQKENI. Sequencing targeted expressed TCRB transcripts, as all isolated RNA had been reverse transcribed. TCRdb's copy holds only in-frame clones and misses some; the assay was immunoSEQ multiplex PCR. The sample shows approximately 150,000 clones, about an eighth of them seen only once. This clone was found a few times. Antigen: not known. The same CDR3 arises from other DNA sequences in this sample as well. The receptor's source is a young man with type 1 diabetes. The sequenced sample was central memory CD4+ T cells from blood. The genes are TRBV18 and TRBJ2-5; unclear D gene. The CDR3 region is CASSPRRETQYF. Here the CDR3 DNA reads TGTGCCAGCTCACCAAGGCGGGAGACCCAGTACTTC. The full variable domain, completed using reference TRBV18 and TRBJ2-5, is NAGVMQNPRHLVRRRGQEARLRCSPMKGHSHVYWYRQLPEEGLKFMVYLQKENIIDESGMPKERFSAEFPKEGPSILRIQQVVRGDSAAYFCASSPRRETQYFGPGTRLLVL.